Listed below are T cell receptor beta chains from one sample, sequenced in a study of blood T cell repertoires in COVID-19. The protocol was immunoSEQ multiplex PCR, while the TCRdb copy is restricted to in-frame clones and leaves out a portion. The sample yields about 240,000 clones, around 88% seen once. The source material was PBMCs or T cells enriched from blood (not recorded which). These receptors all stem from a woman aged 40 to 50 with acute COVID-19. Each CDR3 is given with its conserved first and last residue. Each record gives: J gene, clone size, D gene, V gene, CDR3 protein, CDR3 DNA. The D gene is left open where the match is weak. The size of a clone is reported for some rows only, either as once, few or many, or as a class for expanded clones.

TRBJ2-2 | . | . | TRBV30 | CAWVPGEKNTGELFF | TGTGCCTGGGTCCCAGGGGAAAAAAACACCGGGGAGCTGTTTTTT
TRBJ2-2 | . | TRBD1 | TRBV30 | CAFTGTGPGELFF | TGTGCCTTCACCGGGACAGGGCCCGGGGAGCTGTTTTTT
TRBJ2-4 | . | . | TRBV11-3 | CASSSREGAVKNIQYF | TGTGCCAGCAGCTCCCGGGAGGGGGCCGTCAAAAACATTCAGTACTTC
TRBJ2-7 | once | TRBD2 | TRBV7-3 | CASSLAGGLEQYF | TGTGCCAGCAGCCTAGCGGGAGGGCTCGAGCAGTACTTC
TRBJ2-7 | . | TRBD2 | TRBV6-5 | CASRSGTSGEWEQYF | TGTGCCAGCAGATCCGGGACTAGCGGGGAGTGGGAGCAGTACTTC
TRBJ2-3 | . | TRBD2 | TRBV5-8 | CASSFPASGVYLDTQYF | TGTGCCAGCAGCTTTCCAGCTAGCGGGGTATATTTAGATACGCAGTATTTT
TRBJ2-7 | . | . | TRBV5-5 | CASSPSVEQYF | TGTGCCAGCAGCCCCTCTGTTGAGCAGTACTTC
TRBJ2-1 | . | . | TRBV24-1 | CATRPSGGINYNEQFF | TGTGCCACCAGACCCTCAGGGGGGATCAACTACAATGAGCAGTTCTTC
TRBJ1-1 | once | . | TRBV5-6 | CASSLFTGFTEAFF | TGTGCCAGCAGCTTGTTTACAGGGTTCACTGAAGCTTTCTTT
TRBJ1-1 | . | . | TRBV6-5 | CASSYEENTEAFF | TGTGCCAGCAGTTACGAGGAGAACACTGAAGCTTTCTTT